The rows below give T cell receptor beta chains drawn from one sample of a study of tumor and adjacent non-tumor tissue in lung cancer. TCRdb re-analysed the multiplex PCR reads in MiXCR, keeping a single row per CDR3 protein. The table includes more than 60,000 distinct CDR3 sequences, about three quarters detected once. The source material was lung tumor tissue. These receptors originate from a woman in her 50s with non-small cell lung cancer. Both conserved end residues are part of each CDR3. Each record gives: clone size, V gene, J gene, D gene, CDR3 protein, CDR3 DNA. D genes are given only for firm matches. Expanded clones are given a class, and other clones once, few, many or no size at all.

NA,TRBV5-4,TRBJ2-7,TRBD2,CTSILGLAGGGEQYF,TGTACCAGCATCCTCGGACTAGCGGGAGGTGGCGAGCAGTACTTC
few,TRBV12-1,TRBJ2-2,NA,CASSLYCKPTRIGTGELSF,TGTGCCAGCAGCTTGTACTGTAAACCGACTAGAATCGGCACCGGGGAGCTGTCTTTT
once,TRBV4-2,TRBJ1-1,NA,CVSSQEGIGTEAFF,TGTGTCAGCAGCCAAGAAGGGATTGGCACTGAAGCTTTCTTT
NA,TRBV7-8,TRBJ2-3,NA,CASSLGQYIDTQYF,TGTGCCAGCAGCTTAGGTCAGTACATAGATACGCAGTATTTT
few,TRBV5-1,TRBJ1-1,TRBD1,CASSWDSLNTEAFF,TGCGCCAGCAGCTGGGACAGTCTGAACACTGAAGCTTTCTTT
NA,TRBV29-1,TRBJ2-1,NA,CSCDGADLYKEQFF,TGCAGCTGCGATGGGGCAGACCTATATAAAGAGCAGTTCTTC
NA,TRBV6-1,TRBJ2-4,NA,CACSEGLENIQYF,TGTGCCTGCAGCGAGGGATTGGAGAACATTCAGTACTTC
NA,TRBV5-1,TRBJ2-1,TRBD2,CTSSSGLAGNKEQFF,TGCACCAGCAGCTCGGGACTAGCGGGGAACAAAGAGCAGTTCTTC
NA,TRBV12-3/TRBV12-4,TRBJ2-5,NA,CACSFPDGRETQYF,TGTGCCTGCAGTTTCCCAGATGGGAGGGAGACCCAGTACTTC
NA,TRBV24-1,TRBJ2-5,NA,CVTSDSRTGQETQYF,TGTGTCACCAGTGATTCAAGGACGGGTCAAGAGACCCAGTACTTC
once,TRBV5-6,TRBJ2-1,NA,CVSSLTSNEQFF,TGTGTCAGCAGCTTGACTAGCAATGAGCAGTTCTTC
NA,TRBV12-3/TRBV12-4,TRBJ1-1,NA,CASTFQGDSEAFF,TGTGCCAGCACATTCCAGGGCGATTCTGAAGCTTTCTTT
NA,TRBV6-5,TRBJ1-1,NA,CANSIGTRGSSAFF,TGTGCCAACAGTATCGGGACAAGGGGCTCCTCAGCTTTCTTT
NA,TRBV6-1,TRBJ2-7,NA,CASSVGGLPSYEQYF,TGTGCCAGCAGTGTCGGGGGGCTACCCTCCTACGAGCAGTACTTC
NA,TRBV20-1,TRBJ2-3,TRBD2,CSARDYRAGEIDTQYF,TGTAGTGCTAGAGATTACAGAGCGGGAGAAATAGATACGCAGTATTTT
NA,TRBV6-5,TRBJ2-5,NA,CASSYNVGETRYF,TGCGCCAGCAGTTACAACGTGGGAGAGACCCGGTACTTC
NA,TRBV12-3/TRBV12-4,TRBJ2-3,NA,CASSLALGVGGTDTQYF,TGTGCCAGCAGTTTAGCGCTCGGGGTAGGGGGCACAGATACGCAGTATTTT